In this sample, the clone carrying this T cell receptor (beta chain) turned up a few times. Its antigen remains unknown. This specimen belongs to a study of cytomegalovirus exposure and HLA in healthy donors. Germline lookup yields CDR1 LNHDA and CDR2 SQIVND (reference sequence). This CDR3 comprises 16 residues. V lost 5 bases, J lost 0 bases, and 11 bases lay in between. All donors participated as healthy donors of bone marrow. The PCR made use of 60 Vbeta and 13 Jbeta primers. TCRdb's copy holds only in-frame clones and misses some; the assay was immunoSEQ multiplex PCR. The sample contains about 120,000 clones, 75% to 90% of which appear only once. Study findings and constraints: V- and J-gene trimming in TCR beta was tied to a missense DCLRE1C variant by an analysis performed later. A later analysis revealed that TCR association rates differed between HLA loci, peaking at DRB1 and bottoming out at HLA-C.

This TCR was sampled from a young man in good health and CMV-seronegative. What was sequenced was PBMCs. The chain has TRBV19 and TRBJ2-6; D remains unclear. CDR3 sequence: CASSVPVRSGANVLTF. The CDR3 DNA follows: TGTGCCAGTAGTGTCCCGGTCCGCTCTGGGGCCAACGTCCTGACTTTC.